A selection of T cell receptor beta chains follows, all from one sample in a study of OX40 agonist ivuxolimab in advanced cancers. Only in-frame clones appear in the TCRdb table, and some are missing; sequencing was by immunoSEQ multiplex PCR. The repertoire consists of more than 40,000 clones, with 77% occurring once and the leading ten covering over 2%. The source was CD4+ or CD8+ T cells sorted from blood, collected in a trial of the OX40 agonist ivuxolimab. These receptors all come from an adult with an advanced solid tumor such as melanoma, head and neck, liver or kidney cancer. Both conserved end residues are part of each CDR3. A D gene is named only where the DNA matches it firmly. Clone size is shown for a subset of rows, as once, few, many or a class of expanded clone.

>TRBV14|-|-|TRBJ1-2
TGTGCCAGCAGCCAAGGGCGTGGTGGTGCTTATGGCTACACCTTC
CASSQGRGGAYGYTF
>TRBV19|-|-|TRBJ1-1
TGTGCCAGTAGTATTGGCGCGAACACTGAAGCTTTCTTT
CASSIGANTEAFF
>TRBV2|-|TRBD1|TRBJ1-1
TGTGCCAGCAGGGGGGACAGCCTGAACACTGAAGCTTTCTTT
CASRGDSLNTEAFF
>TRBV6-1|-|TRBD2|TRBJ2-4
TGTGCCAGCAGTATAGCGGGAGATCCCAAAAACATTCAGTACTTC
CASSIAGDPKNIQYF
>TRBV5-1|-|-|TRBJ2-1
TGCGCCAGCCAGAGGTATGTGGGGGTCCAGGGATCCTACAATGAGCAGTTCTTC
CASQRYVGVQGSYNEQFF
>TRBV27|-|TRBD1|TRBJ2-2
TGTGCCAGCAGTAAGCAAACAGGGGGGAGCAACACCGGGGAGCTGTTTTTT
CASSKQTGGSNTGELFF
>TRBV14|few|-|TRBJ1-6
TGTGCCAGCAGCCATGGGGCCACGGGCTATAATTCACCCCTCCACTTT
CASSHGATGYNSPLHF
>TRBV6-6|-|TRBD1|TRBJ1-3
TGTGCCAGCAGTCAGACAGGGGGATCTGGAAACACCATATATTTT
CASSQTGGSGNTIYF
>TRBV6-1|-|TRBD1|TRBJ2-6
TGTGCCAGCAGTGAAGTTCGGACAGGGACTAACGTCCTGACTTTC
CASSEVRTGTNVLTF
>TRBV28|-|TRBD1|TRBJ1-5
TGTGCCAGCAGATTGACAGGGGGCGGACGGCCCCAGCATTTT
CASRLTGGGRPQHF